A single sample is the source of the 28 T cell receptor beta chains below, sequenced in a study of human T cells and chemical hapten exposure. TCRdb reanalysed the RACE reads using MiXCR and keeps one entry per CDR3 protein. The sample contains 300,000 to 400,000 distinct CDR3 sequences, around 6.9% of which appear only once. Time point reported: patch test 1, 2 weeks after DPC sensitization. Stated treatment: therapeutic diphenylcyclopropenone sensitization with weekly scalp DPC. This material consisted of whole blood, taken in connection with sensitization to the hapten diphenylcyclopropenone (DPC). These receptors were obtained from a woman younger than 30 with alopecia areata. Some clones in this sample may be carry-over from other donors' samples.

This clonotype occurred many times. J is TRBJ2-3 and V is TRBV29-1; maybe TRBD1 (6 bases). This CDR3 has 13 residues. With 6 bases removed from V and 2 bases from J, the gap between germline ends came to 12 bases. Germline V lookup: CDR1 SQVTM, CDR2 ANQGSEA. CDR3 in amino acids: CSVTTGTTDTQYF. In nucleotides, the CDR3 is TGCAGCGTGACGACAGGTACCACAGATACGCAGTATTTT.

The chain employs TRBV18 and TRBJ2-6, with D maybe TRBD2 (5 bases). This CDR3 contains 17 residues. V was shortened by 3 bases and J by 4 bases, with 16 bases between the two germline ends. Germline V gives CDR1 KGHSH, CDR2 LQKENI. The CDR3 region has the DNA TGTGCCAGCTCACCCGACGGGGTGTTCTCCGGGGCCAACGTCCTGACTTTC. This translates into CASSPDGVFSGANVLTF.

The chain has TRBV5-1 and TRBJ2-3; D is possibly TRBD1 (7 bases). The germline gives CDR1 SGHRS, CDR2 YFSETQ. This CDR3 region has 15 residues. The V gene lost 4 bases and the J gene lost 2 bases, with 14 bases spanning the gap. DNA for the CDR3: TGCGCCAGCAGCCCGGGGGACAGAGACACAGATACGCAGTATTTT. This encodes CASSPGDRDTDTQYF.

This clonotype was seen only a few times. This rearrangement joins TRBV4-1 to TRBJ2-4; TRBD1 might be the D (6 bases). The V end lost 2 bases, the J end lost 6 bases, and 11 bases lay between the germline ends. Germline CDR1 is MGHRA and CDR2 is YSYEKL. The CDR3 is 14 residues long. The CDR3: CASSQQGNLNIQYF. The CDR3 DNA reads as TGCGCCAGCAGCCAACAGGGGAACTTAAACATTCAGTACTTC.

This clonotype was detected only a few times. The chain uses TRBV4-3 and TRBJ2-7, with D uncertain. CDR1 LGHNA and CDR2 YSLEER come from the germline V gene. The CDR3 consists of 15 residues. The V gene lost 0 bases and the J gene lost 0 bases, with 9 bases spanning the gap. For the CDR3, the DNA is TGCGCCAGCAGCCAAGAGGCGGCCGACTCCTACGAGCAGTACTTC. Its translation: CASSQEAADSYEQYF.

This clonotype was counted ten times or more. The chain has TRBV28 and TRBJ2-7; the D is unclear. CDR1 and CDR2 (germline): MDHEN, SYDVKM. The CDR3 spans 13 residues. The V and J ends lost 7 bases and 9 bases respectively, with 19 bases between them. Here the CDR3 reads CASIRAGEAVQYF. CDR3 in DNA: TGTGCCAGCATACGGGCCGGCGAGGCGGTGCAGTACTTC. Based on the CDR3 plus reference TRBV28 and TRBJ2-7, the full variable domain is DVKVTQSSRYLVKRTGEKVFLECVQDMDHENMFWYRQDPGLGLRLIYFSYDVKMKEKGDIPEGYSVSREKKERFSLILESASTNQTSMYLCASIRAGEAVQYFGPGTRLTVT.

Ten or more counts support this clonotype. This chain joins TRBV6-1 and TRBJ2-7; D call uncertain. The V end was cut by 3 bases, the J end by 4 bases, with 10 bases between. The CDR3 consists of 13 residues. CDR1 MNHNS and CDR2 SASEGT come from the germline V gene. CDR3 DNA: TGTGCCAGCAGTGAGGGCTACCCTTACGAGCAGTACTTC. Translated: CASSEGYPYEQYF.

This clonotype was detected only a few times. The V gene is TRBV12-3 or TRBV12-4, the J gene TRBJ1-3; weak D call: TRBD1 (6 bases). V dropped 7 bases and J dropped 0 bases, with 13 bases sitting between them. The CDR3 extends over 15 amino acids. DNA for the CDR3: TGTGCCAGCACCTACGACAGGCCCTCTGGAAACACCATATATTTT. This translates into CASTYDRPSGNTIYF.

This clonotype was counted only a few times. The chain links TRBV3-1 to TRBJ2-1, with 8 bases identical to TRBD2. Germline CDR1 reads LGHDT; CDR2 reads YNNKEL (reference sequence). The CDR3 is made up of 15 amino acids. V dropped 0 bases and J dropped 3; count of bases not matched to a gene: 1. CDR3 bases: TGTGCCAGCAGCCAAGACGGGGGGGTCTACAATGAGCAGTTCTTC. Protein: CASSQDGGVYNEQFF.

This clonotype turned up a few times. CDR3: CASSHFPGLKFIMDEQFF. As DNA, the CDR3 is TGTGCCAGCAGCCATTTTCCGGGACTAAAGTTCATTATGGATGAGCAGTTCTTC. The chain joins TRBV14 to TRBJ2-1; 7 bases are a match to TRBD2. Per the germline V gene, CDR1 is SGHDN and CDR2 is FVKESK. After removal of 3 bases from V and 8 bases from J, the junction contained 19 bases not matched to a gene. The CDR3 has 18 residues. The full variable domain, completed using reference TRBV14 and TRBJ2-1, is EAGVTQFPSHSVIEKGQTVTLRCDPISGHDNLYWYRRVMGKEIKFLLHFVKESKQDESGMPNNRFLAERTGGTYSTLKVQPAELEDSGVYFCASSHFPGLKFIMDEQFFGPGTRLTVL.

J is TRBJ1-2 and V is TRBV20-1; no reliable D call. The CDR3 loop spans 12 amino acids. The V gene's germline CDR1 is DFQATT and CDR2 SNEGSKA (reference sequence). The V gene lost 4 bases and the J gene lost 8 bases, with 14 bases spanning the gap. The CDR3 is CSAIVPMVGYTF. The CDR3 region has the DNA TGCAGTGCTATCGTACCTATGGTGGGCTACACCTTC.

The chain is built from TRBV10-3 and TRBJ1-1, with D perhaps matching TRBD1 (5 bases). CDR1 and CDR2 from the germline V gene are ENHRY and SYGVKD. The CDR3 is made up of 13 amino acids. The V and J ends lost 7 bases and 0 bases respectively, with 9 bases between them. The CDR3 spells CAITGHMNTEAFF. DNA of the CDR3: TGTGCCATCACCGGACATATGAACACTGAAGCTTTCTTT.

By share, this clonotype ranks as medium-sized. The rearrangement uses TRBV11-2 and TRBJ2-3; D is unresolved. The CDR3 spans 14 residues. The V gene's germline CDR1 is SGHAT and CDR2 FQNNGV. V lost 0 bases and J 5 bases, leaving 9 bases between the germline ends. The CDR3 is CASSLDDDRDTQYF. The CDR3 DNA is TGTGCCAGCAGCTTAGATGACGATAGAGATACGCAGTATTTT.

V is TRBV6-2 or TRBV6-3 and J is TRBJ1-1; no firm D call. V shed 2 bases and J shed 5 bases, with 12 bases lying between them. From germline, CDR1 is MNHEY and CDR2 SVGEGT. The CDR3 is made up of 14 amino acids. CDR3 nucleotide sequence: TGTGCCAGCAGTTACGAGGGAGTGAGAACTGAAGCTTTCTTT. This encodes CASSYEGVRTEAFF.

This rearrangement joins TRBV29-1 to TRBJ2-7; no firm D call. The CDR3 has 12 amino acids. Germline-derived CDR1 and CDR2 are SQVTM and ANQGSEA. V lost 1 base, J lost 5 bases, and 9 bases lay in between. The CDR3 sequence is CSVEVVGNEQYF. The CDR3 DNA follows: TGCAGCGTTGAAGTTGTGGGAAACGAGCAGTACTTC.

In this sample, this clonotype turned up a few times. V is TRBV27 and J is TRBJ2-3, with 8 positions matching TRBD1. Germline V gene lookup returns CDR1 MNHEY and CDR2 SMNVEV (reference sequence). The trim removed 2 bases at V and 1 base at J, leaving 2 bases unmatched. The CDR3 runs 15 residues. This CDR3 reads CASSLQGQGTDTQYF. The CDR3 nucleotides are TGTGCCAGCAGTTTACAGGGACAGGGCACAGATACGCAGTATTTT.

The chain recombines TRBV5-6 with TRBJ1-5; D is ambiguous. CDR3 length: 13 residues. Trimming stripped 4 bases from V and 7 bases from J, with 12 bases between. Germline CDR1 reads SGHDT; CDR2 reads YYEEEE. The CDR3 spells CASSQSVGQPQHF. The CDR3 bases are TGTGCCAGCAGCCAATCAGTAGGCCAGCCCCAGCATTTT.

The rearrangement uses TRBV3-1 and TRBJ2-3; either TRBD1 or TRBD2 may fit D (5 bases each). This CDR3 has 15 residues. CDR1 LGHDT and CDR2 YNNKEL come from the germline V gene (reference sequence). V was clipped by 5 bases and J by 0 bases, with 12 bases between them. The CDR3 DNA reads TGTGCCAGCAGCGGGGGAGATACTAGCACAGATACGCAGTATTTT. It specifies CASSGGDTSTDTQYF.

This clonotype showed up many times. The J gene is TRBJ1-1, the V gene TRBV5-1; D gene ambiguous. This CDR3 has 15 residues. Per the germline V gene, CDR1 is SGHRS and CDR2 is YFSETQ. V lost 0 bases to trimming and J lost 0 bases, with 9 bases between them. The CDR3 nucleotides read TGCGCCAGCAGCTTGGACCTAGGCATGAACACTGAAGCTTTCTTT. Protein sequence: CASSLDLGMNTEAFF.

This clonotype has a count of ten or more. The chain links TRBV9 to TRBJ1-1; 7 bases are a match to TRBD1. V was clipped by 4 bases and J by 1 base; unmatched bases: 7. CDR3 size: 15 residues. In germline, CDR1 is SGDLS, CDR2 YYNGEE. The CDR3 is CASSQRTGPNTEAFF. The CDR3 bases are TGTGCCAGCAGCCAAAGGACAGGCCCGAACACTGAAGCTTTCTTT.

The rearrangement joins TRBV10-3 to TRBJ2-3; 7 nucleotides match TRBD2. This CDR3 has 15 residues. V dropped 4 bases and J dropped 5; count of bases not matched to a gene: 9. Germline CDR1 reads ENHRY; CDR2 reads SYGVKD. The CDR3 reads CAISAGTTSGDTQYF. As DNA, the CDR3 is TGTGCCATCAGTGCCGGGACTACGAGCGGAGATACGCAGTATTTT.

The genes are TRBV15 and TRBJ1-4, with 9 bases that match TRBD1. V shed 5 bases and J 6 bases; nucleotides not matched to a gene: 7. Per germline, CDR1 LNHNV and CDR2 YYDKDF (reference sequence). This CDR3 spans 15 amino acids. CDR3: CATSVPGQGDEKLFF. DNA of the CDR3: TGTGCCACCAGCGTACCGGGACAGGGAGATGAAAAACTGTTTTTT. The whole variable domain, filled in from reference TRBV15 and TRBJ1-4, reads DAMVIQNPRYQVTQFGKPVTLSCSQTLNHNVMYWYQQKSSQAPKLLFHYYDKDFNNEADTPDNFQSRRPNTSFCFLDIRSPGLGDTAMYLCATSVPGQGDEKLFFGSGTQLSVL.

V is TRBV13 and J is TRBJ2-3; 7 nucleotides align to TRBD2. The V segment lost 8 bases and the J segment 2 bases; nucleotides outside the gene matches: 10. Germline V gene data show CDR1 as PRHDT and CDR2 as FYEKMQ (reference sequence). This CDR3 has 15 amino acids. The chain's CDR3 is CASGPLAELTDTQYF. The CDR3, as DNA: TGTGCCAGCGGACCTCTAGCGGAACTCACAGATACGCAGTATTTT.

The genes are TRBV5-1 and TRBJ1-2, with 9 bases lining up with TRBD1. This CDR3 is 15 amino acids long. The germline V gene has CDR1 SGHRS and CDR2 YFSETQ. V gave up 3 bases and J gave up 5 bases; unmatched junction bases: 8. The CDR3 bases are TGCGCCAGCAGCTCCTCCGGGACAGGGAATTATGGCTACACCTTC. Its translation is CASSSSGTGNYGYTF.

The J gene is TRBJ1-1, the V gene TRBV11-2, with D unclear. The V gene lost 8 bases and the J gene lost 2 bases, with 15 bases spanning the gap. The CDR3 contains 14 residues. The germline gives CDR1 SGHAT, CDR2 FQNNGV. The CDR3: CASLALGRNTEAFF. CDR3 bases: TGTGCCAGCCTGGCCCTAGGCAGAAACACTGAAGCTTTCTTT.

In its sample, this clonotype was seen a few times. The rearrangement links TRBV4-3 to TRBJ1-5, with D perhaps matching TRBD1 (6 bases). This CDR3 has 15 amino acids. With 0 bases removed from V and 5 bases from J, the gap between germline ends came to 11 bases. Germline lookup yields CDR1 LGHNA and CDR2 YSLEER. The CDR3 region is CASSQDRTAYQPQHF. The CDR3 nucleotides read TGCGCCAGCAGCCAAGATCGGACAGCATATCAGCCCCAGCATTTT.

In this sample, this clonotype turned up many times. The chain recombines TRBV5-6 with TRBJ1-6; D gene uncertain. CDR1 and CDR2 (germline): SGHDT, YYEEEE. The V gene lost 3 bases and the J gene lost 6 bases, with 16 bases spanning the gap. The length of the CDR3 is 16 residues. This CDR3 is CASSSQLEGFNSPLHF. In DNA, the CDR3 is TGTGCCAGCAGCTCCCAATTGGAAGGGTTTAATTCACCCCTCCACTTT.

This clonotype was observed a handful of times. The rearrangement uses TRBV7-9 and TRBJ1-4, with D possibly matching TRBD1 (5 bases). Trimming took 8 bases from V and 6 from J, leaving 16 bases between them. Germline assignment: CDR1 SEHNR and CDR2 FQNEAQ (reference sequence). The CDR3 is 14 amino acids. CDR3 residues: CASGRDVRDEKLFF. Written as DNA, the CDR3 is TGTGCCAGCGGGCGGGACGTGAGGGATGAAAAACTGTTTTTT.